Below are 12 T cell receptor delta chains sequenced from a single sample in a study of gamma-delta chains in newborns, infants, children. With CATT, TCRdb re-called clones from the reads. The table records fewer than 14,000 delta-chain clones, approximately 3.6% of them present only once. The sequenced sample was blood. These receptors were obtained from a child who was a newborn, infant or young child, either healthy, febrile or measles-vaccinated (not recorded which).

Worth noting for this clone: At one boundary the junction diverges from the germline segment, which might be a read error. V gene TRDV1 combines with J gene TRDJ1, with D unclear. The germline V gene has CDR1 TSWWSYY and CDR2 QGS. This CDR3 contains 17 residues. The CDR3 DNA sequence: TGTGCTCTTATGTGGGAACTTTCCCAGGCGTACACCGATGAACTCATCTTT. Encoded protein: CALMWELSQAYTDELIF.

The chain combines TRDV3 with TRDJ1, with 9 bases that match TRDD3. Trimming cost V 1 base and J 7 bases; bases outside gene matches: 28. This CDR3 region has 20 residues. CDR1 is TVYSNPD and CDR2 is GDNSRS in the germline V gene (reference sequence). The CDR3, as DNA: TGTGCCTTTACCCCACCTCCTTTCATATACTGGGGGACTTCACGGGGTAAACTCATCTTT. The encoded protein is CAFTPPPFIYWGTSRGKLIF. The whole variable domain, filled in from reference TRDV3 and TRDJ1, reads CDKVTQSSPDQTVASGSEVVLLCTYDTVYSNPDLFWYRIRPDYSFQFVFYGDNSRSEGADFTQGRFSVKHILTQKAFHLVISPVRTEDSATYYCAFTPPPFIYWGTSRGKLIFGKGTRVTVEP.

The rearrangement links TRDV2 to TRDJ1; 8 nucleotides match TRDD3. The germline V gene has CDR1 GEAIGNYY and CDR2 EKD. After removal of 3 bases from V and 3 bases from J, the junction contained 29 bases not matched to a gene. CDR3 length: 22 residues. The CDR3 spells CACDPLRPETGGPKGIPDKLIF. In nucleotides, the CDR3 is TGTGCCTGTGACCCTCTCCGGCCGGAAACTGGGGGGCCAAAGGGGATACCCGATAAACTCATCTTT.

The gene calls are TRDV1 and TRDJ1; D call uncertain. Germline loops: CDR1 TSWWSYY, CDR2 QGS. The CDR3 is made up of 14 amino acids. V lost 3 bases and J 3 bases, leaving 11 bases between the germline ends. CDR3 amino acids: CALGEPYRADKLIF. CDR3 nucleotide sequence: TGTGCTCTTGGGGAGCCGTACCGGGCCGATAAACTCATCTTT.

This clone turned up a few times. The J gene is TRDJ1, the V gene TRDV1; 10 bases match TRDD3. V trimming: 7 bases; J trimming: 7 bases; junction bases outside the gene matches: 21. The CDR3 spans 18 residues. Germline assignment: CDR1 TSWWSYY and CDR2 QGS. This CDR3 reads CALVRSPSWTGGSGKLIF. The CDR3 nucleotides are TGTGCTCTTGTACGGTCCCCGAGTTGGACTGGGGGATCGGGTAAACTCATCTTT.

Only a few counts were recorded for this clone. The chain is built from TRDV2 and TRDJ3; 9 bases fit TRDD3. V lost 3 bases to trimming and J lost 0 bases; unmatched junction nucleotides: 5. Germline-derived CDR1 and CDR2 are GEAIGNYY and EKD. The CDR3 runs 18 residues. The CDR3 loop is CACDLLGETSWDTRQMFF. The CDR3 DNA follows: TGTGCCTGTGACTTACTGGGGGAGACCTCCTGGGACACCCGACAGATGTTTTTC.

This clone was picked up a small number of times. The sample carries other DNA sequences with the same CDR3. The genes are TRDV2 and TRDJ3; perhaps TRDD3 as D (5 bases). The germline V and J ends were trimmed by 3 bases and 4 bases, with 18 bases remaining between them. The CDR3 is made up of 18 amino acids. Germline V lookup: CDR1 GEAIGNYY, CDR2 EKD. This CDR3 reads CACDLTGAPSWDTRQMFF. In nucleotides, the CDR3 is TGTGCCTGTGACCTAACGGGGGCCCCCTCTTGGGACACCCGACAGATGTTTTTC.

The DNA for the CDR3 is TGTGCCTGTGACACCGTGAACCCTTTATCTACTGGGGGGTACACCCCCGGGCCGACGGAAAACGATAAACTCATCTTT. Translation: CACDTVNPLSTGGYTPGPTENDKLIF. The V gene remains uncalled, whereas the J gene is TRDJ1; the table names TRDD3, a call not compared with the DNA. This CDR3 region has 26 residues.

This clone was picked up a small number of times. One junction end disagrees with the germline gene, perhaps due to a read error. Other DNA sequences in this sample translate to the same CDR3. The rearrangement uses TRDV1 and TRDJ1; D is unresolved. Germline V gene data show CDR1 as TSWWSYY and CDR2 as QGS. The CDR3 length is 19 residues. The CDR3 loop is CALGELRPRIKRIPDKLIF. CDR3 coding DNA: TGTGCTCTTGGGGAACTAAGGCCTCGTATCAAGAGGATCCCCGATAAACTCATCTTC.

On this clone: This sequence may be a read error, since a much larger clone differs from it by one base. This same CDR3 is encoded by further DNA sequences in the sample. The chain joins TRDV2 to TRDJ3, with 13 nucleotides matching TRDD3. There are 22 residues in the CDR3. The V segment lost 0 bases and the J segment 0 bases; nucleotides outside the gene matches: 10. Looked up from germline, CDR1 is GEAIGNYY and CDR2 is EKD. The CDR3 bases are TGTGCCTGTGACACCGGTAACTGGGGGATACGTGGCAGCTCCTGGGACACCCGACAGATGTTTTTC. Its protein product is CACDTGNWGIRGSSWDTRQMFF.

This clone was counted only a few times. This chain connects TRDV1 to TRDJ1; the match to TRDD3 covers 10 bases. V shed 4 bases, J shed 2 bases, and the junction held 13 bases outside the gene matches. The CDR3 is 18 residues long. Germline CDR1 is TSWWSYY and CDR2 is QGS. The CDR3, as DNA: TGTGCTCTTGGGGGCCGGGGGATACGGGAGATAAGGACCGATAAACTCATCTTT. Its protein is CALGGRGIREIRTDKLIF.

J is TRDJ1 and V is TRAV29/DV5; 7 nucleotides agree with TRDD2. Trimming at V came to 0 bases and at J to 0 bases, leaving 20 bases not matched to a gene. Looked up from germline, CDR1 is NSMFDY and CDR2 is ISSIKDK. The CDR3 spans 20 residues. The CDR3 region is CAASALPSFLHDPNTDKLIF. CDR3 coding DNA: TGTGCAGCAAGCGCGTTGCCCTCCTTCCTCCACGATCCAAACACCGATAAACTCATCTTT.